The 14 T cell receptor beta chains in this list originate from one sample, sequenced in a study of blood T cell repertoires in COVID-19. Clones were read by immunoSEQ multiplex PCR, and TCRdb kept only the in-frame ones, dropping some. The profile shows roughly 240,000 clones, about nine tenths of them singletons. The sample comprised PBMCs or T cells enriched from blood (not recorded which). The origin of the receptors is a middle-aged man who had been exposed to COVID-19.

This rearrangement joins TRBV11-2 to TRBJ1-3, with D unresolved. CDR1 is SGHAT, CDR2 FQNNGV, per germline. Between the trimmed V and J ends, which lost 5 bases and 0 bases, there was a span of 17 bases. This CDR3 has 17 residues. For the CDR3, the DNA is TGTGCCAGCAGCGCCGGACTCGGCCTGACCTCTGGAAACACCATATATTTT. It encodes CASSAGLGLTSGNTIYF.

The chain couples TRBV29-1 to TRBJ1-1; 8 bases match TRBD1. This CDR3 has 12 residues. Germline trimming cut 6 bases from V and 11 bases from J; bases unmatched to any gene: 11. The germline V gene has CDR1 SQVTM and CDR2 ANQGSEA. CDR3 sequence reads: CSVGQGLGEAFF. As DNA, the CDR3 is TGCAGCGTCGGACAGGGCCTTGGCGAGGCTTTCTTT.

The gene calls are TRBV3-1 (or the pseudogene TRBV3-2) and TRBJ2-7; TRBD1 matches at 10 bases. Germline V gene lookup returns CDR1 LGHDT and CDR2 YNNKEL (reference sequence). This CDR3 has 16 residues. With V trimmed by 4 bases and J by 4 bases, 10 bases remained unmatched. In DNA form, the CDR3 reads TGTGCCAGCAGCCGATCGACAGGGGGCAGAGTGTACGAGCAGTACTTC. Encoded protein: CASSRSTGGRVYEQYF.

The rearrangement uses TRBV24-1 and TRBJ2-3; 9 nucleotides align to TRBD1. The CDR3 totals 15 residues. Germline V gene lookup returns CDR1 KGHDR and CDR2 SFDVKD. After removal of 7 bases from V and 2 bases from J, the junction contained 6 bases not matched to a gene. The DNA of the CDR3 is TGTGCCACCAGACCGGGACAGGGATCCACAGATACGCAGTATTTT. Amino acid sequence: CATRPGQGSTDTQYF.

The chain is built from TRBV27 and TRBJ2-1; TRBD1 matches 8 bases. V dropped 3 bases and J dropped 8; count of bases not matched to a gene: 6. CDR3 length: 14 residues. Germline V gene data show CDR1 as MNHEY and CDR2 as SMNVEV (reference sequence). The CDR3 spells CASSLDREHDEQFF. CDR3 bases: TGTGCCAGCAGTTTGGACAGGGAGCACGATGAGCAGTTCTTC.

The rearrangement uses TRBV5-4 and TRBJ1-2; TRBD1 agrees at 11 bases. Germline values: CDR1 SGHNT, CDR2 YYREEE (reference sequence). The CDR3 covers 15 residues. The junction had 5 bases not matched to a gene; V was cut back by 4 bases and J by 3 bases. CDR3 amino acids: CASSPGTGGYYGYTF. The CDR3 bases are TGTGCCAGCAGCCCGGGGACAGGGGGGTACTATGGCTACACCTTC.

The chain links TRBV18 to TRBJ2-7; TRBD2 matches 7 bases. With V trimmed by 3 bases and J by 3 bases, 2 bases remained unmatched. Germline assignment: CDR1 KGHSH and CDR2 LQKENI. There are 13 residues in the CDR3. The DNA of the CDR3 is TGTGCCAGCTCACCCGGACTAGACTACGAGCAGTACGTC. It specifies CASSPGLDYEQYV.

This rearrangement joins TRBV27 to TRBJ1-1; D may be TRBD1 (5 bases). Germline CDR1 and CDR2: MNHEY and SMNVEV (reference sequence). V lost 3 bases and J 5 bases, leaving 19 bases between the germline ends. The CDR3 extends over 16 amino acids. Written as DNA, the CDR3 is TGTGCCAGCAGTTTTTTTTTGGGGGGTGAGGAAACTGAAGCTTTCTTT. Protein product: CASSFFLGGEETEAFF.

V usage is TRBV18 and J usage is TRBJ1-3; 12 nucleotides match TRBD1. The CDR3 consists of 15 residues. Germline V gene lookup returns CDR1 KGHSH and CDR2 LQKENI. J was trimmed by 7 bases and V by 5 bases; bases with no gene match: 6. CDR3 region: CASSSGQGATNTIYF. CDR3 sequence (DNA): TGTGCCAGCTCATCGGGACAGGGGGCTACTAACACCATATATTTT.

The CDR3: CASRKQGIYGYTF. The CDR3 bases are TGTGCCAGCAGAAAACAGGGGATCTATGGCTACACCTTC. The chain has TRBV6-5 and TRBJ1-2, with TRBD1 matching 7 bases. The trim removed 6 bases at V and 4 bases at J, leaving 5 bases unmatched. CDR3 length equals 13 residues. The germline CDR1 and CDR2 sequences are MNHEY and SVGAGI.

This clone was seen a single time. The CDR3 region has the DNA TGTGCCAGCAGGAACTTGAACACCGGGGAGCTGTTTTTT. Translated, it gives CASRNLNTGELFF. The J gene is TRBJ2-2, the V gene TRBV27, with D unclear. This CDR3 has 13 residues. Germline assignment: CDR1 MNHEY and CDR2 SMNVEV (reference sequence). The V and J ends lost 6 bases and 1 base respectively, with 6 bases between them.

This clone was found once. This chain links TRBV15 with TRBJ1-5; 7 bases match TRBD1. V was clipped by 1 base and J by 0 bases; unmatched bases: 0. CDR1 LNHNV and CDR2 YYDKDF come from the germline V gene (reference sequence). The CDR3 sequence is 15 residues long. The DNA of the CDR3 is TGTGCCACCAGCAGAGGACAGGGTAGCAATCAGCCCCAGCATTTT. Translating gives CATSRGQGSNQPQHF.

The sample holds one count of this clone. The rearrangement uses TRBV5-8 and TRBJ2-5, with D possibly being TRBD1 (6 bases). The CDR3 extends over 13 amino acids. Germline CDR1 reads SGHTS; CDR2 reads YDEGEE. The V end lost 2 bases, the J end lost 4 bases, and 9 bases lay between the germline ends. CDR3 nucleotide sequence: TGTGCCAGCAGCTTTCAAGGGGGAGAGACCCAGTACTTC. Translating gives CASSFQGGETQYF.

The chain couples TRBV5-1 to TRBJ2-1, with 7 bases fitting TRBD2. V lost 4 bases to trimming and J lost 7 bases; unmatched junction nucleotides: 11. This CDR3 is built from 15 residues. Germline CDR1 and CDR2: SGHRS and YFSETQ. In nucleotides, the CDR3 is TGCGCCAGCAGCCTCATTAGAGCGGGATTAAATGAGCAGTTCTTC. This codes for CASSLIRAGLNEQFF.